Below, 32 T cell receptor beta chains from the same sample are listed, as sequenced in a study of T cell responses to AZD1222 COVID-19 vaccine listed by TCRdb under 2021. Library preparation was by the immunoSEQ multiplex PCR assay. TCRdb holds this immuneACCESS table with in-frame rearrangements only. Some clones are missing; in checked studies, unresolved V genes explain under half, and the rest has no known cause. The sample has some 200,000 clones on record, around 94% of them singletons. The top ten clones comprise approximately 1.7% of the sample. Interpreted using the paper, the time point label stands for: about 28 days (+/-7) after the second vaccine dose. The treatment or condition label corresponds to: meningococcal conjugate vaccine given as trial control. The sequencing here drew on peripheral blood, taken 28 days after the second dose of the MenACWY control vaccine. These receptors were taken from an adult who received the MenACWY meningococcal vaccine as a control.

Note on this clone: Other DNA sequences of this sample code for an identical CDR3. The chain is built from TRBV28 and TRBJ1-5; D uncertain. Between the trimmed V and J ends, which lost 4 bases and 5 bases, there was a span of 3 bases. The length of the CDR3 is 11 residues. Germline V gene lookup returns CDR1 MDHEN and CDR2 SYDVKM. Written as DNA, the CDR3 is TGTGCCAGCAGTTCGGATCAGCCCCAGCATTTT. It is translated as CASSSDQPQHF.

V gene TRBV7-2 combines with J gene TRBJ1-5, with TRBD1 identical over 9 bases. The CDR3 length is 15 residues. The V gene end was trimmed by 5 bases and the J gene end by 4 bases; junction bases not matched to a gene: 6. CDR1 and CDR2 (germline): SGHTA, FQGNSA. The CDR3 region has the DNA TGTGCCAGCAGCCCAAGACAGGGGGTTAATCAGCCCCAGCATTTT. Translating gives CASSPRQGVNQPQHF.

The chain recombines TRBV7-2 with TRBJ2-1; 9 bases map to TRBD2. The V and J ends lost 3 bases and 3 bases, in that order; junction bases with no gene match: 3. The CDR3 runs 15 residues. Germline V gene sequence: CDR1 SGHTA, CDR2 FQGNSA. The CDR3 loop reads CASSLTSGDYNEQFF. The CDR3 region has the DNA TGTGCCAGCAGCTTGACTAGCGGCGACTACAATGAGCAGTTCTTC.

The count of this clone is one. The chain combines TRBV7-3 with TRBJ1-5; D is ambiguous. Per germline, CDR1 SGHTA and CDR2 FQGTGA. The CDR3 sequence is 16 residues long. V was cut by 1 base and J by 5 bases, with 15 bases left in between. CDR3 bases: TGTGCCAGCAGCTTAATAACCCCGGGTAGAGATCAGCCCCAGCATTTT. As protein: CASSLITPGRDQPQHF.

The rearrangement joins TRBV28 to TRBJ2-7; D assignment may be TRBD1 or TRBD2 (5 bases each). Per the germline V gene, CDR1 is MDHEN and CDR2 is SYDVKM. The length of the CDR3 is 12 residues. CDR3 DNA: TGTGGGTCGGGGACGGTCTCCTACGAGCAGTACTTC. Residues: CGSGTVSYEQYF.

The V and J genes are TRBV6-5 and TRBJ2-1, with TRBD1 matching 7 bases. After removal of 7 bases from V and 13 bases from J, the junction contained 4 bases not matched to a gene. The germline gives CDR1 MNHEY, CDR2 SVGAGI. This CDR3 has 10 amino acids. The CDR3 DNA is TGTGCCAGCAACCGGGACAGACAGTTCTTC. As protein: CASNRDRQFF.

The chain couples TRBV7-3 to TRBJ2-1, with a possible D match to TRBD1 (6 bases). The CDR3 consists of 16 residues. The V gene's germline CDR1 is SGHTA and CDR2 FQGTGA. Trimming shortened V by 4 bases and J by 4 bases, and 17 bases separated the two germline ends. The chain's CDR3 is CASSSKGGVAYNEQFF. CDR3 sequence (DNA): TGTGCCAGCAGCTCCAAAGGGGGAGTGGCTTACAATGAGCAGTTCTTC.

V gene TRBV30 combines with J gene TRBJ2-3; the D is unclear. Germline loops: CDR1 GTSNPN, CDR2 SVGIG (reference sequence). Trimming pared 4 bases from V and 2 bases from J, leaving 19 bases between. The CDR3 totals 16 residues. This chain's CDR3 is CAWTYAIRGYTDTQYF. CDR3 DNA: TGTGCCTGGACCTATGCTATCCGAGGATACACAGATACGCAGTATTTT.

The V and J genes are TRBV4-3 and TRBJ1-2; D might be TRBD1 (5 bases). The CDR3 loop spans 15 amino acids. Germline CDR1 is LGHNA and CDR2 is YSLEER. The germline V and J ends were trimmed by 0 bases and 0 bases, with 8 bases remaining between them. CDR3: CASSQDGGTNYGYTF. The CDR3 nucleotides read TGCGCCAGCAGCCAAGATGGGGGTACTAACTATGGCTACACCTTC.

The chain recombines TRBV15 with TRBJ2-5; D perhaps matches TRBD2 (5 bases). The CDR3 runs 13 residues. V was clipped by 6 bases and J by 2 bases, with 10 bases between them. Germline CDR1 and CDR2: LNHNV and YYDKDF (reference sequence). CDR3 sequence reads: CATRPDFQETQYF. CDR3 nucleotides: TGTGCCACCAGGCCGGACTTTCAAGAGACCCAGTACTTC.

This clone occurred once. The V gene is TRBV9, the J gene TRBJ2-2; TRBD1 is a possible D gene (6 bases). The CDR3 has 16 amino acids. Germline-derived CDR1 and CDR2 are SGDLS and YYNGEE. The V gene lost 0 bases and the J gene lost 2 bases, with 11 bases spanning the gap. The CDR3 DNA reads TGTGCCAGCAGCGTAGCAACAGGGAGTAACACCGGGGAGCTGTTTTTT. Amino acids: CASSVATGSNTGELFF.

This clone came up once. The rearrangement joins TRBV5-5 to TRBJ2-7; TRBD1 matches 9 bases. This CDR3 region has 15 residues. Per germline, CDR1 SGHKS and CDR2 YYEKEE (reference sequence). The V segment lost 0 bases and the J segment 3 bases; nucleotides outside the gene matches: 4. The CDR3 sequence is CASSLAETGGYEQYF. CDR3 coding DNA: TGTGCCAGCAGCTTGGCCGAGACAGGGGGCTACGAGCAGTACTTC.

This clone showed up just once. The chain has TRBV6-2 or TRBV6-3 and TRBJ2-6; maybe TRBD1 (6 bases). V lost 6 bases and J 4 bases, leaving 13 bases between the germline ends. The CDR3 covers 15 residues. The germline V gene has CDR1 MNHEY and CDR2 SVGEGT. The CDR3 protein is CASSPWGPGANVLTF. CDR3 nucleotide sequence: TGTGCCAGCAGCCCATGGGGGCCCGGGGCCAACGTCCTGACTTTC.

This sequence joins TRBV6-5 and TRBJ2-7; unclear D gene. Germline-derived CDR1 and CDR2 are MNHEY and SVGAGI. This CDR3 comprises 13 residues. Deletions cut 4 bases from V and 5 bases from J, with 12 bases between. The CDR3 here is CASSFPASDEQYF. In DNA form, the CDR3 reads TGTGCCAGCAGTTTCCCTGCTAGTGACGAGCAGTACTTC.

This sequence joins TRBV6-6 and TRBJ1-5, with unresolved D. The CDR3 runs 13 residues. Germline CDR1 is MNHNY and CDR2 is SVGAGI (reference sequence). The germline V and J ends were trimmed by 7 bases and 0 bases, with 7 bases remaining between them. The CDR3 DNA reads TGTGCCAGCACCGTAAATAGCAATCAGCCCCAGCATTTT. Translated, it gives CASTVNSNQPQHF.

The chain has TRBV6-6 and TRBJ2-5; D unclear. This CDR3 contains 13 residues. Germline V gene data show CDR1 as MNHNY and CDR2 as SVGAGI (reference sequence). The V end lost 0 bases, the J end lost 5 bases, and 7 bases lay between the germline ends. The DNA for the CDR3 is TGTGCCAGCAGTTACTCGAGTGGGGAGACCCAGTACTTC. It translates to CASSYSSGETQYF.

The chain recombines TRBV29-1 with TRBJ2-3; possibly TRBD1 for D (5 bases). Germline assignment: CDR1 SQVTM and CDR2 ANQGSEA. The V end was cut by 4 bases, the J end by 2 bases, with 7 bases between. The CDR3 length is 12 residues. CDR3 coding DNA: TGCAGCGTTGGACAGATCACAGATACGCAGTATTTT. It encodes CSVGQITDTQYF.

The chain employs TRBV9 and TRBJ2-1; 13 nucleotides match TRBD2. V dropped 4 bases and J dropped 5; count of bases not matched to a gene: 6. The CDR3 runs to 16 residues. CDR1 and CDR2 (germline): SGDLS, YYNGEE. The CDR3 here is CASSTRLAGGNNEQFF. As DNA, the CDR3 is TGTGCCAGCAGCACACGACTAGCGGGGGGAAACAATGAGCAGTTCTTC. Full variable domain (remainder filled in from reference TRBV9 and TRBJ2-1): DSGVTQTPKHLITATGQRVTLRCSPRSGDLSVYWYQQSLDQGLQFLIQYYNGEERAKGNILERFSAQQFPDLHSELNLSSLELGDSALYFCASSTRLAGGNNEQFFGPGTRLTVL.

This chain uses TRBV6-6 with TRBJ2-1, with D perhaps TRBD1 (6 bases). Per the germline V gene, CDR1 is MNHNY and CDR2 is SVGAGI (reference sequence). V gave up 6 bases and J gave up 10 bases, with 13 bases separating them. The CDR3 runs to 12 residues. CDR3 nucleotides: TGTGCCAGCAGCCCCCCAGGACAGGAGCAGTTCTTC. This encodes CASSPPGQEQFF.

This sequence joins TRBV19 and TRBJ1-5, with 8 bases fitting TRBD1. The V gene end was trimmed by 4 bases and the J gene end by 3 bases; junction bases not matched to a gene: 5. Germline CDR1 reads LNHDA; CDR2 reads SQIVND (reference sequence). The CDR3 is made up of 15 amino acids. The CDR3 here is CASSTGTGNNQPQHF. In DNA form, the CDR3 reads TGTGCCAGTAGTACCGGGACAGGAAACAATCAGCCCCAGCATTTT.

The J gene is TRBJ1-6, the V gene TRBV20-1; 8 positions agree with TRBD1. Trimming cost V 3 bases and J 9 bases; bases outside gene matches: 13. There are 16 residues in the CDR3. Germline lookup yields CDR1 DFQATT and CDR2 SNEGSKA (reference sequence). CDR3 in DNA: TGCAGTGCTAGTTCTCTTGGGACAGGTTTTATTTCACCCCTCCACTTT. This gives the protein CSASSLGTGFISPLHF.

The V gene is TRBV6-2 or TRBV6-3, the J gene TRBJ1-1; TRBD1 agrees at 10 bases. The ends lost 0 bases at V and 2 bases at J; junction bases unmatched: 6. This CDR3 has 17 amino acids. The germline gives CDR1 MNHEY, CDR2 SVGEGT. The DNA of the CDR3 is TGTGCCAGCAGTTACTCGAGAGGACAGGGGGGAAACACTGAAGCTTTCTTT. It is translated as CASSYSRGQGGNTEAFF.

This clone was seen only a few times. V and J are TRBV10-2 and TRBJ2-5, with unresolved D. This CDR3 spans 12 amino acids. Trimming shortened V by 0 bases and J by 5 bases, and 4 bases separated the two germline ends. The germline CDR1 and CDR2 sequences are WSHSY and SAAADI. In DNA, the CDR3 is TGCGCCAGCAGTGAGTCGGGGGAGACCCAGTACTTC. Amino acid sequence: CASSESGETQYF.

The V and J genes are TRBV24-1 and TRBJ2-2, with a possible D match to TRBD1 (6 bases). Germline-derived CDR1 and CDR2 are KGHDR and SFDVKD. The CDR3 loop spans 15 amino acids. The V gene lost 3 bases and the J gene lost 5 bases, with 12 bases spanning the gap. Here the CDR3 DNA reads TGTGCCACCAGTGATCCGGCAGGGGCTACCGGGGAGCTGTTTTTT. This sequence encodes CATSDPAGATGELFF.

The chain has TRBV4-2 and TRBJ2-7; TRBD2 matches at 10 bases. With 8 bases clipped from V and 6 bases from J, the junction kept 10 bases outside the gene matches. CDR3 length equals 14 residues. Per germline, CDR1 LGHNA and CDR2 YNFKEQ. The CDR3 region has the DNA TGTGCCAGCCAACTCGGGGGACTAGCGTCCGAGCAGTACTTC. It is translated as CASQLGGLASEQYF.

The chain carries TRBV3-1 (or the pseudogene TRBV3-2) and TRBJ1-2; no definite D call. Germline V gives CDR1 LGHDT, CDR2 YNNKEL (reference sequence). The length of the CDR3 is 14 residues. Trimming cost V 4 bases and J 3 bases, with 12 bases left between them. This CDR3 reads CASSPWESDYGYTF. The CDR3 DNA reads TGTGCCAGCAGCCCGTGGGAGTCGGACTATGGCTACACCTTC.

The rearrangement joins TRBV12-5 to TRBJ2-1; no clear D gene. The germline V and J ends were trimmed by 1 base and 9 bases, with 4 bases remaining between them. The CDR3 consists of 11 residues. CDR1 and CDR2 from the germline V gene are LGHNT and FRNRAP. The CDR3 reads CASGLGLEQFF. The DNA of the CDR3 is TGTGCTAGTGGTTTGGGTCTTGAGCAGTTCTTC.

The rearrangement links TRBV18 to TRBJ1-2; D ambiguous. This CDR3 has 14 residues. Trimming took 0 bases from V and 4 from J, leaving 9 bases between them. CDR1 and CDR2 (germline): KGHSH, LQKENI. In DNA form, the CDR3 reads TGTGCCAGCTCACCACCGGGCTCGCCCTATGGCTACACCTTC. Its translation is CASSPPGSPYGYTF.

This chain uses TRBV19 with TRBJ1-2; the D gene is possibly TRBD1 (6 bases). The CDR3 consists of 13 residues. V lost 7 bases and J lost 2, with 11 bases in between. The V gene's germline CDR1 is LNHDA and CDR2 SQIVND (reference sequence). CDR3 in amino acids: CASIAGTNYGYTF. In DNA form, the CDR3 reads TGTGCCAGTATCGCGGGGACAAACTATGGCTACACCTTC.

V and J are TRBV6-1 and TRBJ1-4; 8 nucleotides line up with TRBD1. The CDR3 runs to 14 residues. Germline V gene lookup returns CDR1 MNHNS and CDR2 SASEGT. V was pared by 3 bases and J by 8 bases, with 5 bases of the junction left unmatched. The CDR3 spells CASSDDRGYEKLFF. For the CDR3, the DNA is TGTGCCAGCAGTGACGACAGGGGCTACGAAAAACTGTTTTTT.

The chain employs TRBV28 and TRBJ2-1; D remains ambiguous. V shed 5 bases and J shed 9 bases, with 14 bases lying between them. This CDR3 comprises 13 residues. The germline gives CDR1 MDHEN, CDR2 SYDVKM. The CDR3 sequence: CASSPVLDVEQFF. The CDR3 nucleotides read TGTGCCAGCAGTCCAGTTCTCGACGTTGAGCAGTTCTTC.

V and J are TRBV27 and TRBJ2-2; 14 bases agree with TRBD2. The CDR3 loop spans 17 amino acids. The V gene end was trimmed by 4 bases and the J gene end by 5 bases; junction bases not matched to a gene: 6. Germline CDR1 is MNHEY and CDR2 is SMNVEV (reference sequence). The CDR3 sequence is CASSWGLAGVQTGELFF. The CDR3 DNA reads TGTGCCAGCAGTTGGGGACTAGCGGGAGTGCAAACCGGGGAGCTGTTTTTT.